This T cell receptor (beta chain) stems from a study of blood T cell repertoires in COVID-19. About the research overall: The study drew acute and convalescent COVID-19 samples from the United States, Italy and Spain. T cells, B-cell-depleted T cells, or PBMCs provided the cDNA or gDNA that served as material.

V was trimmed by 4 bases and J by 0 bases, leaving 6 bases between them. The germline CDR1 and CDR2 sequences are LGHNA and YNFKEQ. This CDR3 has 13 amino acids. In its sample, this clone was seen a few times. Original methodology: Reference gene primer amplification gave estimated nucleated cell counts. Generated by immunoSEQ multiplex PCR, the TCRdb table keeps only in-frame clones and is missing some. That table gives V, J and clone size, and the DNA gave D and trimming. The data show about 80,000 clones, about four fifths seen once. Material for sequencing was peripheral blood. The clonotype originates from a human donor in a cohort sampled during active COVID-19. This chain uses TRBV4-2 with TRBJ2-5; a weak D match, TRBD2 (5 bases). The CDR3 is CASSPGYQETQYF. The DNA for the CDR3 is TGTGCCAGCAGCCCGGGGTACCAAGAGACCCAGTACTTC.